These 25 T cell receptor beta chains originate from one sample sequenced in a study of identical twins (dated by TCRdb to 2016 to 2018). The library was prepared using 5' RACE. The data were produced on an Illumina HiSeq 2000. The public sequencing data were trimmed at Q25 with fastp and processed into clonotypes with MiXCR by TCRdb, which kept only in-frame beta chains. Each CDR3 protein gets just one entry, which takes the most common genes and DNA from the rows behind it. This sample holds hundreds of thousands of distinct CDR3 sequences; approximately 7% were observed only once. The ten biggest clones cover 3.6% of the sample. These same data were also listed under a study on yellow fever vaccine responses in identical twins.

Sample: memory (CD45RO+) T cells sorted from blood. The cell subset or site label for this specimen denotes: CD45RO+ enriched T cells. These TCRs come from a woman younger than 35 in good health.

The table lists this clonotype with many counts. The chain is built from TRBV25-1 and TRBJ2-1; TRBD2 agrees at 11 bases. V trimming: 10 bases; J trimming: 0 bases; junction bases outside the gene matches: 5. The V gene's germline CDR1 is MGHDK and CDR2 SYGVNS. The CDR3 consists of 15 residues. The CDR3 DNA reads as TGTGCCACATCTCTAGCGGGAGGCTCCTACAATGAGCAGTTCTTC. It encodes CATSLAGGSYNEQFF.

The chain is built from TRBV27 and TRBJ2-5; D unresolved. Germline V gene data show CDR1 as MNHEY and CDR2 as SMNVEV (reference sequence). The CDR3 contains 14 residues. The ends were cut back, 5 bases at V and 1 base at J, with 11 bases in the middle. In nucleotides, the CDR3 is TGTGCCAGCAGTGTTGTGGGCTTCCAAGAGACCCAGTACTTC. Translation gives CASSVVGFQETQYF.

In its sample, this clonotype was seen a few times. The rearrangement links TRBV7-2 to TRBJ1-6; a weak D match, TRBD1 (5 bases). The germline gives CDR1 SGHTA, CDR2 FQGNSA. The CDR3 totals 16 residues. The ends were cut back, 6 bases at V and 3 bases at J, with 15 bases in the middle. DNA of the CDR3: TGTGCCAGCAGACCAACGGGGGGGTTCTATAATTCACCCCTCCACTTT. Its protein is CASRPTGGFYNSPLHF.

This clonotype has ten or more counts. V usage is TRBV5-6 and J usage is TRBJ1-6; D is undetermined. Germline CDR1 is SGHDT and CDR2 is YYEEEE. The CDR3 length is 14 residues. The V end lost 0 bases, the J end lost 7 bases, and 8 bases lay between the germline ends. The CDR3 loop reads CASSLAGPNSPLHF. The CDR3 DNA reads TGTGCCAGCAGCTTGGCCGGGCCGAATTCACCCCTCCACTTT.

This clonotype has ten or more counts. The chain joins TRBV6-1 to TRBJ2-6, with no clear D. The V end lost 6 bases, the J end lost 0 bases, and 9 bases lay between the germline ends. The CDR3 has 15 amino acids. In germline, CDR1 is MNHNS, CDR2 SASEGT. Written as DNA, the CDR3 is TGTGCCAGCAGCCCCCAGTACTCTGGGGCCAACGTCCTGACTTTC. Its translation is CASSPQYSGANVLTF.

This clonotype was found a few times. This CDR3 is CASSYPGGEQYF. CDR3 in DNA: TGCGCCAGCAGCTACCCGGGGGGCGAGCAGTACTTC. The rearrangement uses TRBV5-1 and TRBJ2-7; 7 nucleotides line up with TRBD2. Germline V gene lookup returns CDR1 SGHRS and CDR2 YFSETQ. With 3 bases clipped from V and 6 bases from J, the junction kept 3 bases outside the gene matches. The CDR3 is made up of 12 amino acids. Combining the CDR3 with reference TRBV5-1 and TRBJ2-7 gives the whole variable domain KAGVTQTPRYLIKTRGQQVTLSCSPISGHRSVSWYQQTPGQGLQFLFEYFSETQRNKGNFPGRFSGRQFSNSRSEMNVSTLELGDSALYLCASSYPGGEQYFGPGTRLTVT.

The chain links TRBV10-2 to TRBJ2-7, with 9 bases lining up with TRBD1. This CDR3 has 14 residues. Per the germline V gene, CDR1 is WSHSY and CDR2 is SAAADI. Trimming removed 6 bases from V and 3 bases from J; junction bases left unmatched: 6. For the CDR3, the DNA is TGCGCCAGCAGAAGAGGACAGGGGAACTACGAGCAGTACTTC. Translation gives CASRRGQGNYEQYF.

This chain links TRBV11-3 with TRBJ2-7, with 7 bases aligning to TRBD1. CDR1 SGHNT and CDR2 YENEEA come from the germline V gene. The CDR3 has 15 amino acids. The ends lost 3 bases at V and 3 bases at J; junction bases unmatched: 8. CDR3 coding DNA: TGTGCCAGCAGCTTCGCGACAGGGATTGTCTACGAGCAGTACTTC. Protein product: CASSFATGIVYEQYF.

The V gene is TRBV20-1, the J gene TRBJ2-1, with 12 bases that match TRBD2. Trimming took 6 bases from V and 7 from J; bases not matched to a gene: 7. CDR3 length equals 14 residues. Per the germline V gene, CDR1 is DFQATT and CDR2 is SNEGSKA (reference sequence). This chain's CDR3 is CSAALAGGRNEQFF. The CDR3 DNA follows: TGCAGTGCGGCTCTAGCGGGGGGGCGAAATGAGCAGTTCTTC.

The chain uses TRBV28 and TRBJ2-7, with 7 bases lining up with TRBD1. The CDR3 has 11 amino acids. The V gene's germline CDR1 is MDHEN and CDR2 SYDVKM. DNA for the CDR3: TGTGCGACGGGACAGCGATACGAGCAGTACGTC. Protein product: CATGQRYEQYV.

This clonotype showed up just a few times. The chain has TRBV14 and TRBJ1-2; D ambiguous. From germline, CDR1 is SGHDN and CDR2 FVKESK. The CDR3 has 13 residues. The V gene lost 2 bases and the J gene lost 2 bases, with 6 bases spanning the gap. The chain's CDR3 is CASSQNGNYGYTF. The CDR3 DNA is TGTGCCAGCAGCCAAAACGGGAACTATGGCTACACCTTC.

There are many counts of this clonotype. The chain links TRBV5-1 to TRBJ1-1; perhaps TRBD1 as D (5 bases). V was shortened by 0 bases and J by 3 bases, with 6 bases between the two germline ends. The CDR3 loop spans 13 amino acids. In germline, CDR1 is SGHRS, CDR2 YFSETQ. The CDR3 sequence: CASSLEQDTEAFF. The CDR3 nucleotides are TGCGCCAGCAGCTTGGAACAGGACACTGAAGCTTTCTTT.

In this sample, this clonotype turned up many times. J is TRBJ1-2 and V is TRBV12-3 or TRBV12-4, with 11 bases matching TRBD1. V dropped 5 bases and J dropped 3; count of bases not matched to a gene: 11. This CDR3 has 17 residues. The CDR3 loop is CASSRRTGGGVDYGYTF. For the CDR3, the DNA is TGTGCCAGCAGTCGAAGGACAGGGGGCGGTGTGGACTATGGCTACACCTTC.

The chain combines TRBV14 with TRBJ2-3, with D perhaps being TRBD1 or TRBD2 (5 bases each). V lost 5 bases and J 0 bases, leaving 12 bases between the germline ends. From germline, CDR1 is SGHDN and CDR2 FVKESK. This CDR3 region has 15 residues. CDR3 sequence: CASSVGAGSTDTQYF. In nucleotides, the CDR3 is TGTGCCAGCAGCGTCGGGGCCGGGAGCACAGATACGCAGTATTTT.

This clonotype has at least ten counts. The V and J genes are TRBV2 and TRBJ2-1, with 12 bases fitting TRBD2. The germline gives CDR1 SNHLY, CDR2 FYNNEI. V lost 7 bases, J lost 4 bases, and 2 bases stayed unmatched. There are 14 residues in the CDR3. Here the CDR3 reads CASKGLAGYNEQFF. The CDR3 region has the DNA TGTGCCAGCAAAGGACTAGCGGGATACAATGAGCAGTTCTTC.

The chain uses TRBV20-1 and TRBJ2-3, with D perhaps TRBD2 (5 bases). Germline CDR1 is DFQATT and CDR2 is SNEGSKA (reference sequence). This CDR3 comprises 14 residues. Deletions cut 0 bases from V and 2 bases from J, with 9 bases between. CDR3: CSARDFRDTDTQYF. The CDR3 DNA sequence: TGCAGTGCTAGAGACTTTCGGGACACAGATACGCAGTATTTT.

This clonotype was seen a few times. V is TRBV4-1 and J is TRBJ2-3, with 8 bases matching TRBD2. The CDR3 runs 17 residues. The V and J ends lost 1 base and 4 bases, in that order; junction bases with no gene match: 10. CDR1 and CDR2 (germline): MGHRA, YSYEKL. CDR3 DNA sequence: TGCGCCAGCAGCCAAGTAGCGGTAAGCGGGGGTCCAGATACGCAGTATTTT. Encoded protein: CASSQVAVSGGPDTQYF.

The J gene is TRBJ1-5, the V gene TRBV6-1, with D unresolved. This CDR3 region has 14 residues. The ends were cut back, 3 bases at V and 4 bases at J, with 10 bases in the middle. Germline loops: CDR1 MNHNS, CDR2 SASEGT. This CDR3 is CASSDRRRNQPQHF. CDR3 sequence (DNA): TGTGCCAGCAGTGACCGTCGACGGAATCAGCCCCAGCATTTT.

In its sample, this clonotype was seen a few times. The gene calls are TRBV20-1 and TRBJ1-1, with 7 bases lining up with TRBD1. Germline V gene sequence: CDR1 DFQATT, CDR2 SNEGSKA (reference sequence). The CDR3 extends over 16 amino acids. J lost 1 base, V lost 0 bases, and 8 bases had no gene match. CDR3 amino acids: CSARDWDSDQNTEAFF. The CDR3 DNA reads as TGCAGTGCTAGAGATTGGGACAGCGACCAGAACACTGAAGCTTTCTTT.

This clonotype was counted many times. V and J are TRBV20-1 and TRBJ1-1; no firm D call. V lost 5 bases and J lost 0, with 10 bases in between. This CDR3 has 13 residues. CDR1 is DFQATT, CDR2 SNEGSKA, per germline (reference sequence). CDR3 loop: CSAARDMNTEAFF. For the CDR3, the DNA is TGCAGTGCTGCCCGGGATATGAACACTGAAGCTTTCTTT.

Only a few counts were recorded for this clonotype. This chain links TRBV24-1 with TRBJ1-3; D uncertain. This CDR3 is 13 amino acids long. The V gene's germline CDR1 is KGHDR and CDR2 SFDVKD. V was clipped by 9 bases and J by 2 bases, with 10 bases between them. The DNA for the CDR3 is TGTGCCACCTCGGGAAATCCTGGAAACACCATATATTTT. It is translated as CATSGNPGNTIYF.

This clonotype has more than one count but fewer than ten. V gene TRBV4-1 combines with J gene TRBJ2-3; D not resolved. Germline CDR1 and CDR2: MGHRA and YSYEKL. The CDR3 has 12 residues. V lost 5 bases, J lost 4 bases, and 7 bases lay in between. The CDR3 coding sequence is TGCGCCAGCAGCAAGATAGCAGATACGCAGTATTTT. Translating it yields CASSKIADTQYF.

In this sample, this clonotype turned up a few times. DNA for the CDR3: TGTGCCAGCAGCTTGCCGGGACGCACCCACTACGAGCAGTACTTC. Translating gives CASSLPGRTHYEQYF. The V gene is TRBV13, the J gene TRBJ2-7; D may be TRBD1 or TRBD2 (5 bases each). Trimming stripped 3 bases from V and 3 bases from J, with 15 bases between. CDR3 length: 15 amino acids. Looked up from germline, CDR1 is PRHDT and CDR2 is FYEKMQ (reference sequence).

This chain links TRBV6-4 with TRBJ1-5; D is unclear. This CDR3 has 17 amino acids. The V end was cut by 7 bases, the J end by 3 bases, with 22 bases between. CDR1 MRHNA and CDR2 SNTAGT come from the germline V gene. The CDR3 reads CASTCFIQSSFNQPQHF. CDR3 in DNA: TGTGCCAGCACCTGCTTTATACAGTCAAGTTTCAATCAGCCCCAGCATTTT.

This clonotype was counted ten times or more. The genes are TRBV10-3 and TRBJ1-1; D is unclear. Germline V gene lookup returns CDR1 ENHRY and CDR2 SYGVKD. V lost 3 bases and J lost 4, with 9 bases in between. The CDR3 spans 13 residues. In DNA, the CDR3 is TGTGCCATCAGTGAACGGGATGGCACTGAAGCTTTCTTT. This encodes CAISERDGTEAFF.